One and the same sample provided the 6 T cell receptor beta chains below, sequenced in a study of T cells in Graves' hyperthyroidism and ophthalmopathy. The TCR beta CDR3 regions underwent amplification using RNA transcripts as the source. HTBI primers were the set used in a first-round RT-PCR of the TCR CDR3. TCRdb recomputed calls from the multiplex PCR reads with MiXCR, one row per CDR3 protein. The data show about 290,000 distinct CDR3 sequences, with over 15% seen just once and approximately 35% held by the top ten. Sequenced sample: blood. Receptor source: a man aged 25-45 years with Graves' hyperthyroidism.

The V call is TRBV6-2 or TRBV6-3, the J call TRBJ2-1; 10 bases are shared with TRBD2. Germline CDR1 reads MNHEY; CDR2 reads SVGEGT. The CDR3 covers 15 residues. After removal of 2 bases from V and 6 bases from J, the junction contained 4 bases not matched to a gene. The CDR3 nucleotides are TGTGCCAGCAGTTACGGACTAGCGGAAATCAATGAGCAGTTCTTC. Its translation: CASSYGLAEINEQFF.

This sequence joins TRBV5-1 and TRBJ2-3; 8 bases are shared with TRBD2. V trimming: 4 bases; J trimming: 6 bases; junction bases outside the gene matches: 10. The CDR3 covers 15 residues. Germline assignment: CDR1 SGHRS and CDR2 YFSETQ. CDR3 DNA sequence: TGCGCCAGCAGCGCAAGCGGGAGCGGTGGGGATACGCAGTATTTT. Its translation is CASSASGSGGDTQYF.

This clonotype was seen a single time. This clone may be a read error of a much larger clone one base away. The gene calls are TRBV5-5 and TRBJ2-4; the D is unclear. Germline CDR1 reads SGHKS; CDR2 reads YYEKEE (reference sequence). This CDR3 comprises 15 residues. V was shortened by 5 bases and J by 0 bases, with 12 bases between the two germline ends. Here the CDR3 DNA reads TGTGCCAGCAGTCCCGTAGTGGGAGCCAAAAACATTCAGTACTTC. This codes for CASSPVVGAKNIQYF.

This clonotype was counted only a few times. The chain recombines TRBV6-2 or TRBV6-3 with TRBJ2-7; 9 bases are a match to TRBD1. The CDR3 covers 14 residues. The germline CDR1 and CDR2 sequences are MNHEY and SVGEGT. After removal of 0 bases from V and 6 bases from J, the junction contained 3 bases not matched to a gene. The CDR3 is CASSYSRQGGEQYF. CDR3 nucleotide sequence: TGTGCCAGCAGTTACTCGAGACAGGGGGGCGAGCAGTACTTC.

This clonotype has ten or more counts. CDR3 DNA sequence: TGTGCCAGCATTCAGGGAATCGACTATGGCTACACCTTC. It yields the protein CASIQGIDYGYTF. V and J are TRBV28 and TRBJ1-2, with a possible D match to TRBD1 (5 bases). In germline, CDR1 is MDHEN, CDR2 SYDVKM. The CDR3 length is 13 residues. V lost 7 bases and J lost 3, with 12 bases in between.

V usage is TRBV25-1 and J usage is TRBJ2-2; D call uncertain. The CDR3 runs to 13 residues. The germline V gene has CDR1 MGHDK and CDR2 SYGVNS. Trimming left V 4 bases short and J 4 bases short, with 7 bases between. For the CDR3, the DNA is TGTGCCAGCAGTGTGCGGATCACCGGGGAGCTGTTTTTT. Translation gives CASSVRITGELFF.